A single sample is the source of the 14 T cell receptor beta chains below, sequenced in a study of T cells in Graves' hyperthyroidism and ophthalmopathy (dated by TCRdb to between 2017 and 2020). The library relied on multiplex PCR. Sequencing took place on an Illumina HiSeq 2000. TCR beta CDR3 regions were amplified from RNA transcripts. For the first round of RT-PCR on the TCR CDR3, the HTBI primer set was used together with the Qiagen OneStep RT-PCR kit. TCRdb took the public reads, trimmed them with fastp at Q25, ran MiXCR for clone calling and kept in-frame beta chains. Rows with a matching CDR3 protein are joined into one entry that keeps the most common DNA and genes. The sample table contains 530,000 or so distinct CDR3 sequences; only one count was recorded for approximately 25% of them. The ten biggest clones cover around 11% of the sample. Sequencing was performed on blood. The receptor set was obtained from a woman aged 25 to 39 with Graves' ophthalmopathy.

This clonotype was recorded at least ten times. V gene TRBV11-2 combines with J gene TRBJ2-5; a weak D match, TRBD1 (6 bases). This CDR3 is 11 amino acids long. Germline V gene data show CDR1 as SGHAT and CDR2 as FQNNGV. V was clipped by 2 bases and J by 9 bases, with 7 bases between them. CDR3 protein: CASSLQGSQYF. CDR3 coding DNA: TGTGCCAGCAGCTTACAGGGGTCCCAGTACTTC.

This clonotype was recorded many times. V gene TRBV6-1 combines with J gene TRBJ2-6; no clear D. The germline V and J ends were trimmed by 4 bases and 0 bases, with 4 bases remaining between them. The V gene's germline CDR1 is MNHNS and CDR2 SASEGT. The length of the CDR3 is 14 residues. This chain's CDR3 is CASSAGSGANVLTF. The DNA for the CDR3 is TGTGCCAGCAGTGCAGGCTCTGGGGCCAACGTCCTGACTTTC.

This clonotype occurred many times. The chain carries TRBV10-3 and TRBJ2-5, with TRBD2 identical over 11 bases. CDR3 length equals 17 residues. The V gene end was trimmed by 3 bases and the J gene end by 1 base; junction bases not matched to a gene: 7. Germline lookup yields CDR1 ENHRY and CDR2 SYGVKD. CDR3 in amino acids: CAISDKTSGVFQETQYF. The DNA of the CDR3 is TGTGCCATCAGTGATAAGACTAGCGGGGTATTCCAAGAGACCCAGTACTTC.

This clonotype was found many times. This rearrangement joins TRBV6-5 to TRBJ1-2, with D hard to call. There are 14 residues in the CDR3. Trimming removed 0 bases at V and 5 bases at J, with 10 bases between. Germline CDR1 and CDR2: MNHEY and SVGAGI. CDR3 sequence: CASSYSGSIYGYTF. In DNA form, the CDR3 reads TGTGCCAGCAGTTACTCAGGCAGCATATATGGCTACACCTTC.

Concerning this clonotype: A read error may be the cause here, since a much bigger clone is one base away. The chain recombines TRBV10-3 with TRBJ2-3; the match to TRBD2 covers 11 bases. Germline CDR1 reads ENHRY; CDR2 reads SYGVKD. The CDR3 is made up of 14 amino acids. The J segment lost 4 bases and the V segment lost 11 bases, leaving 8 bases of the junction unmatched. The CDR3 protein is CAGRLAGSSDTQYF. In nucleotides, the CDR3 is TGTGCCGGTAGACTAGCGGGGAGCTCAGATACGCAGTATTTT.

This clonotype was seen ten or more times. Here the CDR3 DNA reads TGTGCCAGCAGGGGGCCAGGGGCCAGTAACACTGAAGCTTTCTTT. Protein: CASRGPGASNTEAFF. The V call is TRBV6-5, the J call TRBJ1-1; the D gene is possibly TRBD1 (6 bases). From germline, CDR1 is MNHEY and CDR2 SVGAGI. Trimming left V 6 bases short and J 2 bases short, with 16 bases between. There are 15 residues in the CDR3.

V and J are TRBV30 and TRBJ1-1, with a possible D match to TRBD1 (6 bases). Between the trimmed V and J ends, which lost 4 bases and 5 bases, there was a span of 14 bases. The germline V gene encodes CDR1 GTSNPN and CDR2 SVGIG (reference sequence). The CDR3 runs 13 residues. In nucleotides, the CDR3 is TGTGCCTGGATGATACAGGGAGGAACTGAAGCTTTCTTT. It translates to CAWMIQGGTEAFF.

In its sample, this clonotype was seen many times. The J gene is TRBJ2-7, the V gene TRBV4-1; D gene unclear. From germline, CDR1 is MGHRA and CDR2 YSYEKL. V was shortened by 1 base and J by 6 bases, with 10 bases between the two germline ends. This CDR3 region has 13 residues. CDR3 residues: CASSQGARSEQYF. CDR3 in DNA: TGCGCCAGCAGCCAAGGAGCCAGAAGCGAGCAGTACTTC.

This clonotype was seen ten or more times. The genes are TRBV29-1 and TRBJ2-5; D unresolved. With 2 bases removed from V and 2 bases from J, the gap between germline ends came to 6 bases. CDR1 is SQVTM, CDR2 ANQGSEA, per germline. The CDR3 has 12 residues. The CDR3 DNA is TGCAGCGTTGAAAAACAACAAGAGACCCAGTACTTC. Protein sequence: CSVEKQQETQYF.

A word on this clonotype: Mismatch with germline at one junction end may stem from a read error. This chain connects TRBV15 to TRBJ2-7; tentatively, D is TRBD1 (6 bases). Germline loops: CDR1 LNHNV, CDR2 YYDKDF (reference sequence). The length of the CDR3 is 15 residues. In nucleotides, the CDR3 is TGTGCCACCAGCAGGAGGGACATGGGTCAGGACGATCAGTACTTC. This codes for CATSRRDMGQDDQYF. The complete variable domain, with remaining parts taken from reference TRBV15 and TRBJ2-7, reads DAMVIQNPRYQVTQFGKPVTLSCSQTLNHNVMYWYQQKSSQAPKLLFHYYDKDFNNEADTPDNFQSRRPNTSFCFLDIRSPGLGDTAMYLCATSRRDMGQDDQYFGPGTRLTVT.

The rearrangement uses TRBV6-2 or TRBV6-3 and TRBJ1-1; unclear D gene. Per the germline V gene, CDR1 is MNHEY and CDR2 is SVGEGT. V was cut by 6 bases and J by 6 bases, with 20 bases left in between. CDR3 length: 15 residues. CDR3 protein: CASRRVLTTRAEAFF. In DNA form, the CDR3 reads TGTGCCAGCAGACGAGTGCTCACAACAAGGGCTGAAGCTTTCTTT.

This clonotype was seen at least ten times. The chain links TRBV2 to TRBJ1-3; D not certain. The CDR3 spans 13 residues. Germline V gene data show CDR1 as SNHLY and CDR2 as FYNNEI. V shed 2 bases and J shed 8 bases, with 10 bases lying between them. The chain's CDR3 is CASSEYLPDTIYF. CDR3 bases: TGTGCCAGCAGTGAATATCTTCCGGACACCATATATTTT.

This clonotype was found many times. J is TRBJ1-2 and V is TRBV28, with D unclear. CDR1 and CDR2 from the germline V gene are MDHEN and SYDVKM. The CDR3 loop spans 13 amino acids. Trimming removed 5 bases from V and 2 bases from J, with 9 bases in between. The chain's CDR3 is CASSPRVNYGYTF. The CDR3 nucleotides are TGTGCCAGCAGTCCAAGGGTGAACTATGGCTACACCTTC.

This clonotype was observed many times. V and J are TRBV15 and TRBJ1-2, with D maybe TRBD1 (5 bases). The CDR3 contains 14 residues. Germline V CDR1 and CDR2: LNHNV, YYDKDF (reference sequence). Trimming removed 4 bases from V and 2 bases from J, with 11 bases in between. The CDR3 here is CATSNGDRNYGYTF. The CDR3 DNA reads as TGTGCCACCAGCAATGGGGACCGGAACTATGGCTACACCTTC.